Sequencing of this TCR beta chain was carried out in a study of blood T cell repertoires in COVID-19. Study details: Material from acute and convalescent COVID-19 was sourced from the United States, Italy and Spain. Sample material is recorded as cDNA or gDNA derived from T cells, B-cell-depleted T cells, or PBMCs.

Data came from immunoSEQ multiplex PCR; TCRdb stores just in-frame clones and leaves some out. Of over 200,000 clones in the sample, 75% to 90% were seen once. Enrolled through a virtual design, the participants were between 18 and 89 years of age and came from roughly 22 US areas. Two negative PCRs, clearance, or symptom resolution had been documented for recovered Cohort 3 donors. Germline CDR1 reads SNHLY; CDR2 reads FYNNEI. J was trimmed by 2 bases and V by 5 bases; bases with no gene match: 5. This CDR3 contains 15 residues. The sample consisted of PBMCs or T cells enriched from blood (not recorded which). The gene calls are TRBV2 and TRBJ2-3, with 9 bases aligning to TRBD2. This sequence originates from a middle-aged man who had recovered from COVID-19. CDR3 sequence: CASSRLAAATDTQYF. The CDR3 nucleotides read TGTGCCAGCAGTCGACTAGCGGCTGCCACAGATACGCAGTATTTT.